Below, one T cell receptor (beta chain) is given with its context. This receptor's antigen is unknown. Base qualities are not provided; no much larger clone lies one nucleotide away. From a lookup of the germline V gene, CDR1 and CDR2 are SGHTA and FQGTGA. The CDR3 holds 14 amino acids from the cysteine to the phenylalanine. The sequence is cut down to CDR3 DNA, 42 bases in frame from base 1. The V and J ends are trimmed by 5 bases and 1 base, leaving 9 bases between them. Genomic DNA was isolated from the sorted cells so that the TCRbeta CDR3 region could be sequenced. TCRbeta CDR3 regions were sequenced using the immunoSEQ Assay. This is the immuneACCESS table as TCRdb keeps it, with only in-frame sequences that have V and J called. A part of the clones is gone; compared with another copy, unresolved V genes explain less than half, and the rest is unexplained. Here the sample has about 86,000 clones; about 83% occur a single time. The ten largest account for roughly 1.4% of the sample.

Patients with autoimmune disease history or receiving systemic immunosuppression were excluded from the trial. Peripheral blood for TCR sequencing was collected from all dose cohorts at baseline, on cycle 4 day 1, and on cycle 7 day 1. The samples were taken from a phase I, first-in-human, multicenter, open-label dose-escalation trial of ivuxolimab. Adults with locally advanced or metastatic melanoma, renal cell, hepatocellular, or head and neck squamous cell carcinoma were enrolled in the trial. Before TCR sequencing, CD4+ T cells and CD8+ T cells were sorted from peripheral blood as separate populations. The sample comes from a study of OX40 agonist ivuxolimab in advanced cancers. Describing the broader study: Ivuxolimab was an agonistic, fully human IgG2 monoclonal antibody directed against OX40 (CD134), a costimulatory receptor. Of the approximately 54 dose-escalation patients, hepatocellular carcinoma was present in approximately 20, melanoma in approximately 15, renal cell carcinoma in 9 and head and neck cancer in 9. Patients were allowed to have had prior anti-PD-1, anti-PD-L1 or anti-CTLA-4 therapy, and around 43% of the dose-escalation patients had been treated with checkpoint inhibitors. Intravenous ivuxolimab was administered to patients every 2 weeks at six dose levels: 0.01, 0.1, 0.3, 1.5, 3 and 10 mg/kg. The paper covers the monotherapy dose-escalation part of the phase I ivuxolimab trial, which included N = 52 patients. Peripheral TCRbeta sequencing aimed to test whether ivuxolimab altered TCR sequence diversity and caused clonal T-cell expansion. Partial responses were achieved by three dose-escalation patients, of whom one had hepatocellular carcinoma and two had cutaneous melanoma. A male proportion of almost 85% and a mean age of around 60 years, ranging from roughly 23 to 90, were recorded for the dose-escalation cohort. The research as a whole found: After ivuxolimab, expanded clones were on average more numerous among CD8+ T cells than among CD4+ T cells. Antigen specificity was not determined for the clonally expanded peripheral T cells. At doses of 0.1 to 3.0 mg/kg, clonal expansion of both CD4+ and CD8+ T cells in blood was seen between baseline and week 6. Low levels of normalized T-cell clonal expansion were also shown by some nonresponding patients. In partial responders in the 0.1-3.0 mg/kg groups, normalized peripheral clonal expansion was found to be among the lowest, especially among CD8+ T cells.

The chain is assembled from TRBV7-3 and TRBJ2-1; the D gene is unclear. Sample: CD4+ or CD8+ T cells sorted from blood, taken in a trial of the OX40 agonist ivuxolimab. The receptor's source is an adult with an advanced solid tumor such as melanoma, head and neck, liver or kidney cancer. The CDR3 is CASSPRGSYNEQFF. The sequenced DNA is TGTGCCAGCAGCCCCCGAGGATCCTACAATGAGCAGTTCTTC.